This paragraph covers one T cell receptor beta chain sequence. Its antigen is as yet unknown. PCR involved 60 Vbeta and 13 Jbeta primers. Here immunoSEQ multiplex PCR was the method, and the copy in TCRdb shows in-frame clones only, minus some. The sample has about 98,000 clones, approximately 82% seen once. Unrecorded immune exposures were likely, despite nominal health at sampling. The CDR3 consists of 13 residues. The V segment lost 8 bases and the J segment 1 base; nucleotides outside the gene matches: 3. Per the germline V gene, CDR1 is LNHDA and CDR2 is SQIVND (reference sequence). This sample stems from a study of cytomegalovirus exposure and HLA in healthy donors. Study details: From donors who were HLA-typed, an early data release held around 80 million unique TCRs. Within the Caucasian-associated ancestry cluster were more than 75% of the roughly 430 genotyped donors. General study results and limits: Reports indicated that the classifier achieved high specificity and sensitivity in diagnosing cytomegalovirus status.

Sequencing input: PBMCs. The origin of this receptor is a female donor in good health and CMV-seropositive. This chain connects TRBV19 to TRBJ2-5; 8 positions agree with TRBD1. CDR3 DNA: TGTGCCAGTGAAGGACAGGGCCAAGAGACCCAGTACTTC. This translates into CASEGQGQETQYF.